This TCR beta chain was captured by sequencing in a study of early T cells in non-severe SARS-CoV-2 infection. Study in general: Bulk RNA from unsorted whole blood was sequenced; chains were unpaired. Regarding the study as a whole: A preference for anti-spike CD8 responses marked VDJdb matching, which missed private and CD4 specificities.

Ten or more counts support this clonotype. The antigen is unknown. TCRdb re-derived calls from the 5' RACE reads in MiXCR, one entry per CDR3 protein. This sample has some 21,000 distinct CDR3 sequences, with less than 5% found just once. This receptor was taken from an adult who was a healthcare worker with PCR-confirmed SARS-CoV-2 infection or an uninfected control (not recorded which). Sample: whole blood.

CDR3: CATSRDRARYFNYGYTF. In DNA form, the CDR3 reads TGTGCCACCAGCAGAGACAGGGCCCGCTACTTTAACTATGGCTACACCTTC. The V gene is TRBV15, the J gene TRBJ1-2, with D maybe TRBD1 (5 bases). Germline V gene sequence: CDR1 LNHNV, CDR2 YYDKDF (reference sequence). This CDR3 contains 17 residues. The ends were cut back, 0 bases at V and 1 base at J, with 15 bases in the middle.